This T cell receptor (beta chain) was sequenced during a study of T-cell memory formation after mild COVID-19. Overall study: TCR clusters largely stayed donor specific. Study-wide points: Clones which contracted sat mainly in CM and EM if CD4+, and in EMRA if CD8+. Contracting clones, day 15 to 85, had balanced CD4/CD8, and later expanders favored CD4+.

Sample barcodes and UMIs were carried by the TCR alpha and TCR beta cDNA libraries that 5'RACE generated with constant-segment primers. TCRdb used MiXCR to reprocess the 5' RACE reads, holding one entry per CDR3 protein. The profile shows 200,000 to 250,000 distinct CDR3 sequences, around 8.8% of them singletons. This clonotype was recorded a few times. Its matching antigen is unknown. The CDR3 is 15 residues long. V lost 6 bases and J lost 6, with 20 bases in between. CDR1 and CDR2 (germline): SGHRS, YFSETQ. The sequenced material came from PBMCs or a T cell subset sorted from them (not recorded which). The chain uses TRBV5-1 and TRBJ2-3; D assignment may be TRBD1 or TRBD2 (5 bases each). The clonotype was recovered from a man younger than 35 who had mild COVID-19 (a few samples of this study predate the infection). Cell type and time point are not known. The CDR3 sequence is CASTLGTVPGDTQYF. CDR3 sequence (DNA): TGCGCCAGCACCTTAGGGACCGTCCCAGGGGATACGCAGTATTTT.